This T cell receptor (beta chain) came from a study of beta chain features in type 1 diabetes. Regarding the study as a whole: Within the patient group, naive, central memory and Treg TCRB repertoires appeared more similar to each other than within healthy donors. Moderately but significantly shorter TCRB CDR3s were found in Type 1 diabetes patients in all four CD4+ subsets.

The CDR3 consists of 16 residues. Trimming cost V 5 bases and J 2 bases, with 16 bases left between them. Germline V gives CDR1 MNHEY, CDR2 SMNVEV (reference sequence). What was sequenced were expressed TCRB transcripts, since all of the isolated RNA had been reverse transcribed. The assay was immunoSEQ multiplex PCR, and TCRdb's table has in-frame clones only and misses some. The table includes over 650,000 clones, about 14% detected once. This clone was detected a few times. What it recognizes is unknown. The chain employs TRBV27 and TRBJ1-5, with TRBD1 as a possible D gene (5 bases). This TCR derives from a man aged 18 to 35 with type 1 diabetes. The specimen was naive CD4+ T cells from blood. CDR3 sequence reads: CASSDGAYNGNQPQHF. The CDR3 coding sequence is TGTGCCAGCAGTGACGGGGCTTACAATGGCAATCAGCCCCAGCATTTT.